The 10 T cell receptor beta chains listed next were all sequenced from one sample in a study of T cell responses to AZD1222 COVID-19 vaccine. Sequencing used immunoSEQ multiplex PCR; TCRdb keeps in-frame clones, though not all of them. The top ten clones hold roughly 1.1% of a sample with 40,000 to 55,000 clones, 85% to 90% of them seen once. Sequenced material: peripheral blood, taken 28 days after the second AZD1222 dose. The receptors come from an adult who received the AZD1222 COVID-19 vaccine.

The V and J genes are TRBV10-3 and TRBJ1-2, with D perhaps matching TRBD1 (5 bases). The CDR3 loop spans 14 amino acids. CDR1 and CDR2 (germline): ENHRY, SYGVKD. Between the trimmed V and J ends, which lost 0 bases and 5 bases, there was a span of 10 bases. In nucleotides, the CDR3 is TGTGCCATCAGTGAGTCCGGGGACCGGTATGGCTACACCTTC. Translation gives CAISESGDRYGYTF.

V usage is TRBV2 and J usage is TRBJ2-3; TRBD2 aligns across 8 bases. This CDR3 has 16 amino acids. Per the germline V gene, CDR1 is SNHLY and CDR2 is FYNNEI. Unmatched junction bases numbered 9, after V lost 7 bases and J lost 0 bases. CDR3: CASNIAGSLSTDTQYF. DNA for the CDR3: TGTGCCAGCAATATAGCGGGATCCCTTAGCACAGATACGCAGTATTTT.

V gene TRBV5-6 combines with J gene TRBJ2-7; D not certain. Germline V gene lookup returns CDR1 SGHDT and CDR2 YYEEEE. This CDR3 region has 15 residues. Trimming shortened V by 1 base and J by 0 bases, and 11 bases separated the two germline ends. CDR3 in DNA: TGTGCCAGCAGCTTGAATTACGGAAGCTCCTACGAGCAGTACTTC. It codes for CASSLNYGSSYEQYF. Full variable domain (remainder filled in from reference TRBV5-6 and TRBJ2-7): DAGVTQSPTHLIKTRGQQVTLRCSPKSGHDTVSWYQQALGQGPQFIFQYYEEEERQRGNFPDRFSGHQFPNYSSELNVNALLLGDSALYLCASSLNYGSSYEQYFGPGTRLTVT.

The table lists this clone with a count of one. The DNA of the CDR3 is TGTGCCACCAGTGACCCTGGACAGGACAGGCTTGGTACAGATACGCAGTATTTT. Encoded protein: CATSDPGQDRLGTDTQYF. J is TRBJ2-3 and V is TRBV24-1; 7 positions match TRBD1. With V trimmed by 4 bases and J by 3 bases, 15 bases remained unmatched. Germline lookup yields CDR1 KGHDR and CDR2 SFDVKD. The CDR3 totals 18 residues.

The chain links TRBV28 to TRBJ2-7; 7 bases fit TRBD1. CDR1 is MDHEN, CDR2 SYDVKM, per germline. The CDR3 totals 15 residues. With V trimmed by 4 bases and J by 6 bases, 12 bases remained unmatched. CDR3 DNA: TGTGCCAGCAGTTCTTCCGACAGGGCCTCCGGCGAGCAGTACTTC. This sequence encodes CASSSSDRASGEQYF.

The rearrangement uses TRBV5-1 and TRBJ2-2; D unresolved. The germline CDR1 and CDR2 sequences are SGHRS and YFSETQ. The CDR3 is 15 amino acids. The V end lost 0 bases, the J end lost 2 bases, and 8 bases lay between the germline ends. The CDR3 loop reads CASSLDSANTGELFF. Written as DNA, the CDR3 is TGCGCCAGCAGCTTGGATTCTGCAAACACCGGGGAGCTGTTTTTT.

The chain employs TRBV28 and TRBJ1-4; the D is unclear. This CDR3 comprises 15 residues. Germline CDR1 and CDR2: MDHEN and SYDVKM. V shed 8 bases and J shed 8 bases, with 21 bases lying between them. The chain's CDR3 is CASRSAGRSYEKLFF. The CDR3 nucleotides read TGTGCCAGCCGGTCCGCAGGACGTTCGTACGAAAAACTGTTTTTT.

This clone was seen only once. The V and J genes are TRBV4-1 and TRBJ1-1, with 8 bases aligning to TRBD1. The CDR3 is 19 residues long. V shed 5 bases, J shed 7 bases, and the junction held 24 bases outside the gene matches. From germline, CDR1 is MGHRA and CDR2 YSYEKL. CDR3 nucleotide sequence: TGCGCCAGCAGCTCAACAAGACTGGGGGGACAGGCCGTATTAGGTGAAGCTTTCTTT. Its protein is CASSSTRLGGQAVLGEAFF.

The chain carries TRBV9 and TRBJ2-1; maybe TRBD2 (6 bases). V was trimmed by 0 bases and J by 1 base, leaving 8 bases between them. This CDR3 region has 15 residues. CDR1 SGDLS and CDR2 YYNGEE come from the germline V gene. CDR3 coding DNA: TGTGCCAGCAGCGTAGCGGGAGATTCCTACAATGAGCAGTTCTTC. It codes for CASSVAGDSYNEQFF. Full variable domain (missing parts from reference TRBV9 and TRBJ2-1): DSGVTQTPKHLITATGQRVTLRCSPRSGDLSVYWYQQSLDQGLQFLIQYYNGEERAKGNILERFSAQQFPDLHSELNLSSLELGDSALYFCASSVAGDSYNEQFFGPGTRLTVL.

V usage is TRBV2 and J usage is TRBJ2-1, with 7 nucleotides matching TRBD2. This CDR3 spans 14 amino acids. Looked up from germline, CDR1 is SNHLY and CDR2 is FYNNEI. The trim removed 4 bases at V and 6 bases at J, leaving 6 bases unmatched. The CDR3 DNA follows: TGTGCCAGCAGTGCCGGAACTAGCGTCAATGAGCAGTTCTTC. Amino acid sequence: CASSAGTSVNEQFF.